What follows is one T cell receptor beta chain and its context. Germline CDR1 SGHAT, CDR2 FQDESV (reference sequence). The trim removed 5 bases at V and 4 bases at J, leaving 3 bases unmatched. The CDR3 is 13 amino acids. This sample stems from a study of long-term antiretroviral therapy in people with HIV. The libraries were made with immunoSEQ v3.0 at survey level. TCRdb's table, derived via immunoSEQ multiplex PCR, lists solely in-frame clones and lacks some. The table has some 25,000 clones, around 84% seen once. This TCR was sampled from a man aged 45-65 years with HIV. The chain links TRBV11-1 to TRBJ1-2; the match to TRBD1 covers 8 bases. The specimen was unsorted PBMCs, collected 3 years after starting antiretroviral therapy. This chain's CDR3 is CASSRDRGYGYTF. DNA for the CDR3: TGTGCCAGCAGCCGAGACAGGGGCTATGGCTACACCTTC.